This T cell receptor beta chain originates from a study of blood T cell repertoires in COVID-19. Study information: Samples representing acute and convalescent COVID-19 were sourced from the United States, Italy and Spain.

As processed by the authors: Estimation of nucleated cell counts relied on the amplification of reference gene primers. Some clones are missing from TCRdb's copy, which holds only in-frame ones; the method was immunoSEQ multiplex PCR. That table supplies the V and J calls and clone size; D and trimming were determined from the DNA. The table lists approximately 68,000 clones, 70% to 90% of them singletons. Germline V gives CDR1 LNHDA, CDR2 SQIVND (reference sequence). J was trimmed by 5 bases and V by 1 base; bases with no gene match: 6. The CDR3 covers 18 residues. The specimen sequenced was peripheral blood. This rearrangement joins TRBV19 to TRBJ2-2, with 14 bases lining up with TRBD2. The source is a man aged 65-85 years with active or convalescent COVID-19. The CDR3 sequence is CASSIGLAGGLGTGELFF. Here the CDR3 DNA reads TGTGCCAGTAGTATAGGACTAGCGGGAGGGCTAGGTACCGGGGAGCTGTTTTTT. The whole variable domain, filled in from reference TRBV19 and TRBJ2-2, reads DGGITQSPKYLFRKEGQNVTLSCEQNLNHDAMYWYRQDPGQGLRLIYYSQIVNDFQKGDIAEGYSVSREKKESFPLTVTSAQKNPTAFYLCASSIGLAGGLGTGELFFGEGSRLTVL.